The 2 T cell receptor beta chains below come from one sample, sequenced in a study of chemoradiotherapy in HPV16-positive cancers. Some clones are missing from TCRdb's copy, which holds only in-frame ones; the method was immunoSEQ multiplex PCR. The data hold more than 13,000 clones, with 80% to 90% observed a single time. Sequencing used blood, obtained from a patient who underwent chemoradiotherapy. These TCRs come from a human donor with HPV-associated anogenital cancer.

V and J are TRBV4-1 and TRBJ2-1, with D tentatively TRBD2 (6 bases). This CDR3 is built from 14 residues. Germline loops: CDR1 MGHRA, CDR2 YSYEKL. V lost 1 base and J 6 bases, leaving 10 bases between the germline ends. CDR3 nucleotide sequence: TGCGCCAGCAGCCAAGGGGACTCCCCCAATGAGCAGTTCTTC. Translated, it gives CASSQGDSPNEQFF.

The V gene is TRBV5-4, the J gene TRBJ2-3; the match to TRBD2 covers 9 bases. Germline CDR1 and CDR2: SGHNT and YYREEE (reference sequence). V lost 0 bases to trimming and J lost 6 bases; unmatched junction nucleotides: 14. The CDR3 is 18 amino acids. The CDR3 coding sequence is TGTGCCAGCAGCTTGGCCCTCCTTAGCGGGGGAGAGCTTGATACGCAGTATTTT. This gives the protein CASSLALLSGGELDTQYF.